The TCR beta chain described here comes from a study of T cell changes during pregnancy in multiple sclerosis. The CDR3 is 13 amino acids. Trimming removed 6 bases at V and 7 bases at J, with 13 bases between. Germline V gene sequence: CDR1 LNHDA, CDR2 SQIVND (reference sequence). Here immunoSEQ multiplex PCR was the method, and the copy in TCRdb shows in-frame clones only, minus some. The sample yields tens of thousands of clones, roughly nine tenths seen once. The receptor's source is a female donor with multiple sclerosis, enrolled in a pregnancy study. The sample in question was CD8+ T cells from peripheral blood mononuclear cells, obtained before pregnancy. This sequence joins TRBV19 and TRBJ1-5; the D gene is possibly TRBD1 (5 bases). For the CDR3, the DNA is TGTGCCAGTAGAGATCAGGGAAACCAGCCCCAGCATTTT. Translated: CASRDQGNQPQHF.